This T cell receptor beta chain came from a study of blood T cell repertoires in COVID-19. Authors' processing steps: Researchers report that nucleated cell counts were estimated from reference gene primer amplification. The method was immunoSEQ multiplex PCR; TCRdb's version includes in-frame clones alone and lacks a portion of them. D and trimming come from the DNA, and the V and J calls and clone size come from that table. Of almost 300,000 clones in the sample, around 87% were seen once. The CDR3 runs to 14 residues. V lost 1 base, J lost 5 bases, and 11 bases lay in between. Germline CDR1 is SEHNR and CDR2 is FQNEAQ (reference sequence).

The V and J genes are TRBV7-9 and TRBJ1-1, with D possibly being TRBD1 (5 bases). Sequencing was done on a sample of peripheral blood. This clonotype was sampled from a man between 65 and 79 years old with acute or convalescent COVID-19. The CDR3 nucleotides are TGTGCCAGCAGCTTAGGACTTGGGGGGACTGAAGCTTTCTTT. Residues: CASSLGLGGTEAFF.